These 30 T cell receptor beta chains came from one sample sequenced in a study of blood T cells in healthy people across ages. Using a J-beta primer mix together with a sample-barcoded 5' primer, a second PCR was run for roughly 6 to 12 cycles. TCRdb passed the 5' RACE reads through MiXCR, listing each CDR3 protein once. The profile shows around 1.5 million distinct CDR3 sequences, approximately 59% of them singletons. The specimen was blood. The origin of the receptors is a man younger than 30 in good health.

In its sample, this clonotype was seen a few times. This rearrangement joins TRBV5-1 to TRBJ2-1; no firm D call. Between the trimmed V and J ends, which lost 1 base and 7 bases, there was a span of 12 bases. Germline V CDR1 and CDR2: SGHRS, YFSETQ. This CDR3 contains 14 residues. Here the CDR3 reads CASSLSRVGNEQFF. CDR3 DNA: TGCGCCAGCAGCTTGTCAAGGGTAGGGAATGAGCAGTTCTTC.

This chain uses TRBV5-1 with TRBJ2-1; 7 nucleotides line up with TRBD1. This CDR3 region has 13 residues. CDR1 is SGHRS, CDR2 YFSETQ, per germline. V lost 5 bases to trimming and J lost 8 bases; unmatched junction nucleotides: 7. In nucleotides, the CDR3 is TGCGCCAGCAGGGACGACAGGGCGTATGAGCAGTTCTTC. Translating gives CASRDDRAYEQFF.

The genes are TRBV3-1 and TRBJ1-1; no definite D call. Trimming shortened V by 1 base and J by 8 bases, and 11 bases separated the two germline ends. CDR1 LGHDT and CDR2 YNNKEL come from the germline V gene (reference sequence). CDR3 length: 13 residues. The CDR3 here is CASSQGGLSEAFF. CDR3 nucleotide sequence: TGTGCCAGCAGCCAAGGGGGTTTAAGCGAAGCTTTCTTT.

This chain joins TRBV6-2 or TRBV6-3 and TRBJ2-7; TRBD1 matches at 8 bases. Germline loops: CDR1 MNHEY, CDR2 SVGEGT. Trimming took 8 bases from V and 0 from J; bases not matched to a gene: 3. The CDR3 runs 13 residues. The CDR3 coding sequence is TGTGCCAGCGGACAGGGATTCTCCTACGAGCAGTACTTC. Translating it yields CASGQGFSYEQYF.

V gene TRBV20-1 combines with J gene TRBJ2-7, with TRBD2 matching over 8 bases. Germline V gives CDR1 DFQATT, CDR2 SNEGSKA (reference sequence). Trimming at V came to 0 bases and at J to 4 bases, leaving 11 bases not matched to a gene. There are 16 residues in the CDR3. CDR3 in amino acids: CSAREAPAGVLYEQYF. CDR3 DNA sequence: TGCAGTGCTAGAGAGGCTCCAGCGGGAGTGTTATACGAGCAGTACTTC.

The gene calls are TRBV29-1 and TRBJ2-5; 15 nucleotides line up with TRBD2. TRBJ2-7 matches the DNA end more closely, so the J call is doubtful. This CDR3 contains 17 residues. Germline V gives CDR1 SQVTM, CDR2 ANQGSEA. The CDR3 region has the DNA TGCAGCGTTGACGGTGCCGGGACTAGCGGGGGGTTCTACGAGCAGTACTTC. Translating gives CSVDGAGTSGGFYEQYF.

This chain links TRBV6-4 with TRBJ2-1; D call uncertain. CDR3 length: 15 residues. CDR1 is MRHNA and CDR2 is SNTAGT in the germline V gene. V was trimmed by 2 bases and J by 3 bases, leaving 11 bases between them. Here the CDR3 DNA reads TGTGCCAGCAGTGACCTGGCACGTGGCTACAATGAGCAGTTCTTC. Amino acids: CASSDLARGYNEQFF.

This clonotype has a handful of counts. The genes are TRBV20-1 and TRBJ2-7, with D uncertain. The CDR3 loop spans 12 amino acids. Germline values: CDR1 DFQATT, CDR2 SNEGSKA (reference sequence). V dropped 6 bases and J dropped 1 base, with 10 bases sitting between them. CDR3 nucleotides: TGCAGTGCAAGCAGTAGGTCCTACGAGCAGTACTTC. Protein sequence: CSASSRSYEQYF.

This rearrangement joins TRBV4-3 to TRBJ2-3; D call uncertain. Trimming shortened V by 4 bases and J by 1 base, and 15 bases separated the two germline ends. Germline CDR1 LGHNA, CDR2 YSLEER. This CDR3 spans 16 amino acids. CDR3 coding DNA: TGCGCCAGCAGCCTAATGCCCCCCCCGCGCACAGATACGCAGTATTTT. It yields the protein CASSLMPPPRTDTQYF.

J is TRBJ2-7 and V is TRBV2; possibly TRBD2 for D (6 bases). This CDR3 contains 11 residues. Between the trimmed V and J ends, which lost 11 bases and 6 bases, there was a span of 14 bases. Germline V CDR1 and CDR2: SNHLY, FYNNEI. CDR3 sequence: CACFGTLEQYF. In nucleotides, the CDR3 is TGTGCCTGCTTCGGGACTCTCGAGCAGTACTTC.

The J gene is TRBJ2-4, the V gene TRBV7-9; the D gene is possibly TRBD2 (6 bases). The end of the DNA aligns better with TRBJ2-7, so the J call may be wrong. In germline, CDR1 is SEHNR, CDR2 FQNEAQ (reference sequence). The length of the CDR3 is 15 residues. The CDR3 is CASSPPTSVFSEQYF. Written as DNA, the CDR3 is TGTGCCAGCAGCCCCCCGACTAGTGTTTTCTCCGAGCAGTACTTC.

This clonotype was detected once. The rearrangement joins TRBV24-1 to TRBJ2-1, with D perhaps assigned TRBD1 or TRBD2 (5 bases each). Trimming took off 4 bases at V and 4 bases at J, with 13 bases between the two ends. This CDR3 region has 15 residues. Germline V gene data show CDR1 as KGHDR and CDR2 as SFDVKD. DNA of the CDR3: TGTGCCACCAGTGAACCAGCCGGGACGTACAATGAGCAGTTCTTC. This encodes CATSEPAGTYNEQFF.

The V call is TRBV4-3, the J call TRBJ1-2; a possible D gene is TRBD1 (5 bases). V gave up 1 base and J gave up 1 base, with 13 bases separating them. This CDR3 has 16 amino acids. The germline CDR1 and CDR2 sequences are LGHNA and YSLEER. CDR3 in amino acids: CASSQAGKTVNYGYTF. DNA for the CDR3: TGCGCCAGCAGCCAAGCCGGGAAGACAGTTAACTATGGCTACACCTTC.

The V and J genes are TRBV28 and TRBJ1-1; 7 nucleotides line up with TRBD1. The V gene's germline CDR1 is MDHEN and CDR2 SYDVKM. This CDR3 contains 19 residues. With V trimmed by 3 bases and J by 4 bases, 20 bases remained unmatched. The DNA of the CDR3 is TGTGCCAGCAGTTTCTCCAGCCCTCGACAGGGCAGGAGGGGCACTGAAGCTTTCTTT. Translation: CASSFSSPRQGRRGTEAFF. Combining the CDR3 with reference TRBV28 and TRBJ1-1 gives the whole variable domain DVKVTQSSRYLVKRTGEKVFLECVQDMDHENMFWYRQDPGLGLRLIYFSYDVKMKEKGDIPEGYSVSREKKERFSLILESASTNQTSMYLCASSFSSPRQGRRGTEAFFGQGTRLTVV.

The chain carries TRBV4-1 and TRBJ2-1; 9 bases line up with TRBD1. V shed 1 base, J shed 8 bases, and the junction held 9 bases outside the gene matches. The CDR3 loop spans 16 amino acids. The V gene's germline CDR1 is MGHRA and CDR2 YSYEKL. CDR3 sequence: CASSQVPGQGSDEQFF. The CDR3 DNA reads TGCGCCAGCAGCCAAGTCCCGGGACAGGGATCGGATGAGCAGTTCTTC.

This clonotype occurred a few times. This chain connects TRBV7-9 to TRBJ2-1, with 11 bases aligning to TRBD2. The CDR3 length is 18 residues. J was trimmed by 6 bases and V by 5 bases; bases with no gene match: 15. Germline CDR1 is SEHNR and CDR2 is FQNEAQ (reference sequence). The DNA for the CDR3 is TGTGCCAGCAGCCCCGGACAGAGCCAACTAGCGGGAGTCAATGAGCAGTTCTTC. This sequence encodes CASSPGQSQLAGVNEQFF.

This chain joins TRBV4-2 and TRBJ1-2; TRBD1 is a possible D gene (5 bases). V was cut by 3 bases and J by 4 bases, with 12 bases left in between. The length of the CDR3 is 14 residues. Germline CDR1 reads LGHNA; CDR2 reads YNFKEQ. Here the CDR3 reads CASSHPQGGYGYTF. CDR3 nucleotides: TGTGCCAGCAGCCACCCTCAGGGTGGCTATGGCTACACCTTC.

This clonotype was observed once. The chain combines TRBV4-3 with TRBJ1-4, with D possibly TRBD1 on 5 matching bases. In germline, CDR1 is LGHNA, CDR2 YSLEER. V lost 3 bases, J lost 3 bases, and 11 bases lay in between. This CDR3 spans 15 amino acids. The CDR3 is CASSHARVPNEKLFF. CDR3 nucleotides: TGCGCCAGCAGCCACGCCAGGGTCCCTAATGAAAAACTGTTTTTT.

This chain joins TRBV9 and TRBJ2-7; possibly TRBD1 or TRBD2 for D (6 bases each). There are 15 residues in the CDR3. The V gene's germline CDR1 is SGDLS and CDR2 YYNGEE. V was trimmed by 0 bases and J by 1 base, leaving 11 bases between them. Written as DNA, the CDR3 is TGTGCCAGCAGCGTAGCCGGGGGCCATTCCTACGAGCAGTACTTC. Residues: CASSVAGGHSYEQYF.

The chain employs TRBV6-2 or TRBV6-3 and TRBJ2-7; TRBD2 agrees at 12 bases. Germline CDR1 is MNHEY and CDR2 is SVGEGT. V trimming: 8 bases; J trimming: 4 bases; junction bases outside the gene matches: 6. The CDR3 covers 14 residues. CDR3 in DNA: TGTGCCAGCCTTGGACTAGCGGGACTTTACGAGCAGTACTTC. Amino acid sequence: CASLGLAGLYEQYF.

J is TRBJ1-2 and V is TRBV29-1; D gene uncertain. Trimming took 3 bases from V and 4 from J, leaving 12 bases between them. The CDR3 consists of 13 residues. The germline CDR1 and CDR2 sequences are SQVTM and ANQGSEA. The CDR3: CSVDEGSPYGYTF. CDR3 nucleotide sequence: TGCAGCGTTGATGAGGGATCCCCCTATGGCTACACCTTC.

Only a few counts were recorded for this clonotype. V usage is TRBV29-1 and J usage is TRBJ2-5; D is perhaps TRBD2 (6 bases). The CDR3 covers 14 residues. The V gene's germline CDR1 is SQVTM and CDR2 ANQGSEA. V was clipped by 4 bases and J by 1 base, with 13 bases between them. The CDR3 nucleotides are TGCAGCGTTGCTCGCGGGGTTAGCCAAGAGACCCAGTACTTC. Translating it yields CSVARGVSQETQYF. The full variable domain, completed using reference TRBV29-1 and TRBJ2-5, is SAVISQKPSRDICQRGTSLTIQCQVDSQVTMMFWYRQQPGQSLTLIATANQGSEATYESGFVIDKFPISRPNLTFSTLTVSNMSPEDSSIYLCSVARGVSQETQYFGPGTRLLVL.

CDR3: CAISEPAGGTDTQYF. CDR3 sequence (DNA): TGTGCCATCAGTGAACCAGCGGGAGGGACAGATACGCAGTATTTT. The chain has TRBV10-3 and TRBJ2-3; 10 nucleotides agree with TRBD2. This CDR3 is built from 15 residues. Losses at the gene ends were 3 bases for V and 3 bases for J; bases not matched to a gene: 3. Germline CDR1 ENHRY, CDR2 SYGVKD.

This chain uses TRBV5-6 with TRBJ1-2; 9 bases agree with TRBD1. The V gene's germline CDR1 is SGHDT and CDR2 YYEEEE. The CDR3 extends over 17 amino acids. Trimming removed 6 bases from V and 3 bases from J; junction bases left unmatched: 15. The CDR3 bases are TGTGCCAGCACTCCTGGAGGTCCGGGACAGGGATACTATGGCTACACCTTC. Amino acids: CASTPGGPGQGYYGYTF.

This clonotype has a handful of counts. This chain connects TRBV6-5 to TRBJ2-1; 12 bases are shared with TRBD2. V lost 0 bases, J lost 6 bases, and 3 bases stayed unmatched. Germline loops: CDR1 MNHEY, CDR2 SVGAGI. This CDR3 is 16 amino acids long. Here the CDR3 reads CASSYSLAGGTNEQFF. CDR3 nucleotide sequence: TGTGCCAGCAGTTACTCACTAGCGGGGGGCACCAATGAGCAGTTCTTC.

This clonotype was observed a handful of times. V is TRBV4-1 and J is TRBJ2-1, with 8 bases that match TRBD2. Germline trimming cut 4 bases from V and 6 bases from J; bases unmatched to any gene: 8. CDR3 size: 15 residues. Per germline, CDR1 MGHRA and CDR2 YSYEKL. The DNA of the CDR3 is TGCGCCAGCAGCCGCCAGCGGGAGAGGTTCAATGAGCAGTTCTTC. Its translation: CASSRQRERFNEQFF.

About this clonotype itself: The junction departs from germline at one end; a sequencing error may be responsible. The chain is built from TRBV3-1 and TRBJ2-3, with a weak D call TRBD2 (5 bases). From germline, CDR1 is LGHDT and CDR2 YNNKEL (reference sequence). The CDR3 is 16 amino acids. CDR3 region: CASSRAADSIVDTRYF. For the CDR3, the DNA is TGTGCCAGCAGCCGTGCAGCGGATAGCATTGTAGATACGCGGTATTTT.

This clonotype has a handful of counts. The chain is built from TRBV20-1 and TRBJ2-7; D unclear. Germline CDR1 reads DFQATT; CDR2 reads SNEGSKA (reference sequence). The V end lost 4 bases, the J end lost 4 bases, and 17 bases lay between the germline ends. The CDR3 is 14 residues long. The CDR3 here is CSATPDPTKYEQYF. CDR3 nucleotides: TGCAGTGCTACTCCGGACCCAACAAAATACGAGCAGTACTTC.

This chain connects TRBV7-2 to TRBJ1-1; D possibly corresponds to TRBD1 (6 bases). This CDR3 is built from 16 residues. The germline V gene encodes CDR1 SGHTA and CDR2 FQGNSA. V was cut by 6 bases and J by 1 base, with 18 bases left in between. DNA for the CDR3: TGTGCCAGCAGTTACGCCACCGGGACAACGAACACTGAAGCTTTCTTT. Translation: CASSYATGTTNTEAFF.

The rearrangement uses TRBV7-8 and TRBJ2-1; D gene uncertain. Trimming stripped 0 bases from V and 0 bases from J, with 9 bases between. The CDR3 runs to 16 residues. CDR1 SGHVS and CDR2 FQNEAQ come from the germline V gene. The CDR3 here is CASSLALPSSYNEQFF. CDR3 DNA sequence: TGTGCCAGCAGCTTAGCGCTACCAAGCTCCTACAATGAGCAGTTCTTC. The whole variable domain, remainder taken from reference TRBV7-8 and TRBJ2-1, is GAGVSQSPRYKVAKRGQDVALRCDPISGHVSLFWYQQALGQGPEFLTYFQNEAQLDKSGLPSDRFFAERPEGSVSTLKIQRTQQEDSAVYLCASSLALPSSYNEQFFGPGTRLTVL.